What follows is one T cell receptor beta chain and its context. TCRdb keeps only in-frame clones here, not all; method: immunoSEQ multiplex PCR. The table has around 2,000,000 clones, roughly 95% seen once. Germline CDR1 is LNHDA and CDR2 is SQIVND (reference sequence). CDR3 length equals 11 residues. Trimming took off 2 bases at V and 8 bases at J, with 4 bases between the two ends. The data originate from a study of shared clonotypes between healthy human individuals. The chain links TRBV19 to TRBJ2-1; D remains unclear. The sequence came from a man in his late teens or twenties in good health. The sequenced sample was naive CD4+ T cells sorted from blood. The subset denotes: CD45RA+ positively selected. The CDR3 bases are TGTGCCAGTAGTATAAGGTATGAGCAGTTCTTC. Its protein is CASSIRYEQFF.